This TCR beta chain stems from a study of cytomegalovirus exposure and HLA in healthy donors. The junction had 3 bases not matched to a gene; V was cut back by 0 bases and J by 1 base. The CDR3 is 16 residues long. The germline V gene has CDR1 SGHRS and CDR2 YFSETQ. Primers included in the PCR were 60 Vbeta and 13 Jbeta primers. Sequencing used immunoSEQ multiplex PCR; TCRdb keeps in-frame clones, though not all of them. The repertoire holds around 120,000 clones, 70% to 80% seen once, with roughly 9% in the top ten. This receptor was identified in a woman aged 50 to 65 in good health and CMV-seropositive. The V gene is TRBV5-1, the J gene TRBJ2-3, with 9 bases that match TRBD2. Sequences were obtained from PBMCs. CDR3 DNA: TGCGCCAGCAGCTTGGAACCTAGCGGGGGCACAGATACGCAGTATTTT. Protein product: CASSLEPSGGTDTQYF.